What follows is one T cell receptor beta chain and its context. It was during active infection that Seattle patients were enrolled and then longitudinally followed. The entry originates in a study of blood T cell repertoires in COVID-19. Study summary: PBMCs, B-cell-depleted T cells, or T cells provided the cDNA or gDNA that made up the material.

The germline gives CDR1 LNHDA, CDR2 SQIVND (reference sequence). The CDR3 has 14 residues. V was cut by 4 bases and J by 0 bases, with 10 bases left in between. Original data processing: Counts of nucleated cells, estimated from reference gene primer amplification, were obtained. Libraries were prepared by immunoSEQ multiplex PCR; TCRdb keeps only in-frame clonotypes and omits some of them. The V and J calls and clone size were taken over from that table, and D and trimming were inferred from the DNA. This sample yields about 300,000 clones, of which around 90% are seen a single time; nearly 7% belongs to the top ten.

This receptor was identified in a woman in her 30s with COVID-19, enrolled during active disease. The sample was peripheral blood. The J gene is TRBJ2-7, the V gene TRBV19; a weak D match, TRBD2 (6 bases). The DNA of the CDR3 is TGTGCCAGTAGTAGCGGGACGAGCTCCTACGAGCAGTACTTC. This codes for CASSSGTSSYEQYF.